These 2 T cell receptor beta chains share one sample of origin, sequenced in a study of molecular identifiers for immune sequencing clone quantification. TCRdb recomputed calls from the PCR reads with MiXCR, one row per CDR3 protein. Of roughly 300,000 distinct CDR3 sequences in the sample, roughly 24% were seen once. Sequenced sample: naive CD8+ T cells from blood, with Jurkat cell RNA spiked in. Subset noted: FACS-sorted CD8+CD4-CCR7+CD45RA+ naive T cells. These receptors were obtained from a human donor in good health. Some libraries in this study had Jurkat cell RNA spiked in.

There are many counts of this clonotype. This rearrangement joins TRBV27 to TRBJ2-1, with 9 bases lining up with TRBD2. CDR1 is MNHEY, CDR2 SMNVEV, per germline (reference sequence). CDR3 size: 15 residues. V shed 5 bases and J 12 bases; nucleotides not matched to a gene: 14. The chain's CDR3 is CASSLSVVAGVGQFF. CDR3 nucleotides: TGTGCCAGCAGTCTCTCGGTGGTAGCGGGGGTAGGGCAGTTCTTC.

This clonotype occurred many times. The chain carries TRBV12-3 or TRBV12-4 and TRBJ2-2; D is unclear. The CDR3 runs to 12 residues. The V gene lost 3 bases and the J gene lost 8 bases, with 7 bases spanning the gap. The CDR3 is CASSLSQGELFF. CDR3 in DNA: TGTGCCAGCAGTTTGAGTCAGGGGGAGCTGTTTTTT.